What follows are 26 T cell receptor beta chains derived from one specimen sequenced in a study of T cells in tuberculosis. Profiling relied on immunoSEQ multiplex PCR, and the TCRdb table lists in-frame clones only, not all of them. The table has 25,000 to 35,000 clones, 95% to 96% seen once. The sequencing sample was made of PBMCs. The receptors derive from a donor aged 10-29 years with latent tuberculosis or without tuberculosis infection.

The rearrangement joins TRBV11-2 to TRBJ1-1; no firm D call. The CDR3 is made up of 14 amino acids. Germline V gives CDR1 SGHAT, CDR2 FQNNGV. V lost 1 base to trimming and J lost 8 bases, with 14 bases between them. Here the CDR3 DNA reads TGTGCCAGCAGCTTAGTTGGCCAGGAGGTCGAAGCTTTCTTT. Encoded protein: CASSLVGQEVEAFF.

This chain connects TRBV2 to TRBJ2-5; no firm D call. CDR3 length: 11 amino acids. With 7 bases removed from V and 5 bases from J, the gap between germline ends came to 8 bases. CDR1 and CDR2 from the germline V gene are SNHLY and FYNNEI. The DNA of the CDR3 is TGTGCCAGCACTACGATGGAGACCCAGTACTTC. Encoded protein: CASTTMETQYF.

This chain connects TRBV5-6 to TRBJ1-1; possible D gene TRBD1, 5 bases. CDR1 and CDR2 from the germline V gene are SGHDT and YYEEEE. Trimming removed 7 bases from V and 1 base from J, with 8 bases in between. The CDR3 covers 12 residues. The CDR3: CASSTGNTEAFF. The CDR3 region has the DNA TGTGCCAGCTCTACAGGGAACACTGAAGCTTTCTTT.

The chain combines TRBV30 with TRBJ2-7, with D uncertain. CDR1 and CDR2 (germline): GTSNPN, SVGIG (reference sequence). Trimming removed 1 base from V and 6 bases from J, with 13 bases in between. This CDR3 comprises 13 residues. The CDR3 DNA follows: TGTGCCTGGAGTGGAACCCGGGTGGTCGAGCAGTACTTC. Translated, it gives CAWSGTRVVEQYF.

In DNA form, the CDR3 reads TGCAGCGTTGAAGGCACAGGGCCTGGAAACACCATATATTTT. Its translation is CSVEGTGPGNTIYF. This chain connects TRBV29-1 to TRBJ1-3; weak D call: TRBD1 (6 bases). With 1 base removed from V and 2 bases from J, the gap between germline ends came to 9 bases. CDR1 is SQVTM and CDR2 is ANQGSEA in the germline V gene. The CDR3 consists of 14 residues. The full variable domain, completed using reference TRBV29-1 and TRBJ1-3, is SAVISQKPSRDICQRGTSLTIQCQVDSQVTMMFWYRQQPGQSLTLIATANQGSEATYESGFVIDKFPISRPNLTFSTLTVSNMSPEDSSIYLCSVEGTGPGNTIYFGEGSWLTVV.

This chain joins TRBV7-2 and TRBJ2-7, with 7 bases aligning to TRBD2. The germline gives CDR1 SGHTA, CDR2 FQGNSA. CDR3 length: 14 amino acids. V was clipped by 6 bases and J by 2 bases; unmatched bases: 7. In DNA, the CDR3 is TGTGCCAGCAGTGGGTCAGCGGGGACCTACGAGCAGTACTTC. Protein: CASSGSAGTYEQYF. Looking up the rest from reference TRBV7-2 and TRBJ2-7 gives the full variable domain: GAGVSQSPSNKVTEKGKDVELRCDPISGHTALYWYRQSLGQGLEFLIYFQGNSAPDKSGLPSDRFSAERTGGSVSTLTIQRTQQEDSAVYLCASSGSAGTYEQYFGPGTRLTVT.

V usage is TRBV19 and J usage is TRBJ2-3, with 8 bases identical to TRBD2. Unmatched junction bases numbered 9, after V lost 5 bases and J lost 2 bases. The CDR3 has 16 amino acids. Germline values: CDR1 LNHDA, CDR2 SQIVND (reference sequence). The CDR3 sequence: CASSLIAGPSTDTQYF. The DNA for the CDR3 is TGTGCCAGTAGTCTTATAGCGGGGCCTTCCACAGATACGCAGTATTTT.

The rearrangement joins TRBV6-1 to TRBJ2-2; TRBD1 agrees at 10 bases. Trimming removed 7 bases from V and 6 bases from J; junction bases left unmatched: 8. The CDR3 sequence is 15 residues long. Germline assignment: CDR1 MNHNS and CDR2 SASEGT. CDR3: CASNPGQGGAGELFF. CDR3 nucleotide sequence: TGTGCCAGCAACCCAGGACAGGGGGGTGCCGGGGAGCTGTTTTTT.

The chain joins TRBV5-1 to TRBJ1-1, with 9 bases that match TRBD1. The CDR3 length is 14 residues. Germline-derived CDR1 and CDR2 are SGHRS and YFSETQ. Trimming removed 1 base from V and 11 bases from J; junction bases left unmatched: 9. CDR3 sequence: CASSLLTGGSSAFF. The DNA for the CDR3 is TGCGCCAGCAGCTTGTTGACAGGGGGTTCGTCGGCTTTCTTT.

This chain connects TRBV4-3 to TRBJ2-5, with 8 bases lining up with TRBD2. Unmatched junction bases numbered 5, after V lost 0 bases and J lost 2 bases. The CDR3 extends over 16 amino acids. The germline gives CDR1 LGHNA, CDR2 YSLEER. CDR3 bases: TGCGCCAGCAGCCAAGAGTGGGCGGGGGGACAAGAGACCCAGTACTTC. It specifies CASSQEWAGGQETQYF.

The chain couples TRBV5-6 to TRBJ1-5, with a tentative D call TRBD1 (5 bases). Looked up from germline, CDR1 is SGHDT and CDR2 is YYEEEE. The CDR3 covers 15 residues. V shed 4 bases and J shed 3 bases, with 14 bases lying between them. The CDR3 sequence: CASSPRGKYNQPQHF. Here the CDR3 DNA reads TGTGCCAGCAGCCCTCGGGGGAAATACAATCAGCCCCAGCATTTT.

V gene TRBV9 combines with J gene TRBJ2-2; maybe TRBD2 (6 bases). In germline, CDR1 is SGDLS, CDR2 YYNGEE. The germline V and J ends were trimmed by 3 bases and 4 bases, with 16 bases remaining between them. The CDR3 contains 16 residues. The CDR3 DNA reads TGTGCCAGCAGCGGGCGACGGGGACTCGGCACCGGGGAGCTGTTTTTT. This codes for CASSGRRGLGTGELFF.

The gene calls are TRBV5-1 and TRBJ1-1; 10 bases are shared with TRBD1. This CDR3 is built from 17 residues. Per the germline V gene, CDR1 is SGHRS and CDR2 is YFSETQ. The V segment lost 4 bases and the J segment 0 bases; nucleotides outside the gene matches: 9. CDR3 amino acids: CASSITGTGALNTEAFF. The CDR3 bases are TGCGCCAGCAGCATTACCGGGACAGGGGCTCTGAACACTGAAGCTTTCTTT.

The V gene is TRBV6-5, the J gene TRBJ1-5; TRBD1 might be the D (5 bases). Germline-derived CDR1 and CDR2 are MNHEY and SVGAGI. This CDR3 has 15 residues. The V end lost 0 bases, the J end lost 3 bases, and 9 bases lay between the germline ends. This chain's CDR3 is CASSYSGGDNQPQHF. The CDR3 DNA reads as TGTGCCAGCAGTTACTCTGGGGGGGACAATCAGCCCCAGCATTTT.

This chain connects TRBV7-8 to TRBJ1-4, with unresolved D. The germline V and J ends were trimmed by 2 bases and 4 bases, with 11 bases remaining between them. This CDR3 has 15 residues. In germline, CDR1 is SGHVS, CDR2 FQNEAQ. The CDR3 DNA is TGTGCCAGCAGCTTATATCGGCGGAGTAATGAAAAACTGTTTTTT. Translated, it gives CASSLYRRSNEKLFF.

V is TRBV27 and J is TRBJ2-1; 10 bases line up with TRBD2. The CDR3 consists of 14 residues. Germline-derived CDR1 and CDR2 are MNHEY and SMNVEV (reference sequence). The V segment lost 3 bases and the J segment 8 bases; nucleotides outside the gene matches: 4. CDR3: CASSLASGRDEQFF. For the CDR3, the DNA is TGTGCCAGCAGTTTGGCTAGCGGGAGAGATGAGCAGTTCTTC.

The V call is TRBV7-2, the J call TRBJ2-5; no definite D call. Trimming left V 3 bases short and J 5 bases short, with 4 bases between. Per the germline V gene, CDR1 is SGHTA and CDR2 is FQGNSA. CDR3 length equals 11 residues. The CDR3 DNA is TGTGCCAGCAGCTTTCAGGAGACCCAGTACTTC. It specifies CASSFQETQYF.

This clone has a single count. J is TRBJ2-1 and V is TRBV7-8, with D maybe TRBD2 (6 bases). Germline-derived CDR1 and CDR2 are SGHVS and FQNEAQ. CDR3 size: 16 residues. The V end lost 5 bases, the J end lost 0 bases, and 14 bases lay between the germline ends. This CDR3 is CASSPIAASSYNEQFF. For the CDR3, the DNA is TGTGCCAGCAGCCCGATAGCGGCTAGCTCCTACAATGAGCAGTTCTTC.

This chain uses TRBV19 with TRBJ1-2, with 10 bases that match TRBD1. This CDR3 comprises 15 residues. V was clipped by 5 bases and J by 4 bases; unmatched bases: 7. Germline loops: CDR1 LNHDA, CDR2 SQIVND (reference sequence). The CDR3 region is CASSDKGTGAYGYTF. CDR3 nucleotide sequence: TGTGCCAGTAGTGACAAAGGGACAGGGGCCTATGGCTACACCTTC. Combining the CDR3 with reference TRBV19 and TRBJ1-2 gives the whole variable domain DGGITQSPKYLFRKEGQNVTLSCEQNLNHDAMYWYRQDPGQGLRLIYYSQIVNDFQKGDIAEGYSVSREKKESFPLTVTSAQKNPTAFYLCASSDKGTGAYGYTFGSGTRLTVV.

The chain is built from TRBV2 and TRBJ2-1; D may be TRBD1 (6 bases). The V end lost 1 base, the J end lost 7 bases, and 23 bases lay between the germline ends. The germline V gene has CDR1 SNHLY and CDR2 FYNNEI. This CDR3 contains 18 residues. The CDR3 DNA follows: TGTGCCAGCAGTGAAGGATCGGCGCTGTACTCAAGGGGGAATGAGCAGTTCTTC. Its protein product is CASSEGSALYSRGNEQFF. Full variable domain (missing parts from reference TRBV2 and TRBJ2-1): EPEVTQTPSHQVTQMGQEVILRCVPISNHLYFYWYRQILGQKVEFLVSFYNNEISEKSEIFDDQFSVERPDGSNFTLKIRSTKLEDSAMYFCASSEGSALYSRGNEQFFGPGTRLTVL.

CDR3 in DNA: TGTGCCAGCAGCTTCACGACTAGCGGGATGAGTGAGCAGTTCTTC. Its protein is CASSFTTSGMSEQFF. This chain connects TRBV11-2 to TRBJ2-1, with 11 bases matching TRBD2. Germline V gene data show CDR1 as SGHAT and CDR2 as FQNNGV. The CDR3 consists of 15 residues. Trimming took 3 bases from V and 9 from J; bases not matched to a gene: 7.

CDR3 sequence: CASSLTSSGELFF. The CDR3 region has the DNA TGTGCCAGCAGCTTAACTAGCTCCGGGGAGCTGTTTTTT. This chain joins TRBV13 and TRBJ2-2, with D maybe TRBD2 (6 bases). This CDR3 has 13 amino acids. CDR1 PRHDT and CDR2 FYEKMQ come from the germline V gene (reference sequence). Deletions cut 2 bases from V and 6 bases from J, with 7 bases between.

This clone has just one count. The chain is built from TRBV2 and TRBJ2-1, with 7 nucleotides matching TRBD2. The germline gives CDR1 SNHLY, CDR2 FYNNEI. The CDR3 has 15 residues. The ends lost 3 bases at V and 4 bases at J; junction bases unmatched: 6. In DNA, the CDR3 is TGTGCCAGCAGTGAGAACGGACTAGATTACAATGAGCAGTTCTTC. Its translation is CASSENGLDYNEQFF. The full variable domain, in which reference TRBV2 and TRBJ2-1 provide the parts outside the CDR3, is EPEVTQTPSHQVTQMGQEVILRCVPISNHLYFYWYRQILGQKVEFLVSFYNNEISEKSEIFDDQFSVERPDGSNFTLKIRSTKLEDSAMYFCASSENGLDYNEQFFGPGTRLTVL.

The chain recombines TRBV4-1 with TRBJ2-7; 7 nucleotides agree with TRBD2. After removal of 4 bases from V and 2 bases from J, the junction contained 8 bases not matched to a gene. CDR3 size: 15 residues. Germline CDR1 MGHRA, CDR2 YSYEKL. CDR3 coding DNA: TGCGCCAGCAGCCCCGAGCCTAGCGGTACCTACGAGCAGTACTTC. This translates into CASSPEPSGTYEQYF.

The genes are TRBV5-1 and TRBJ2-1; no firm D call. Per the germline V gene, CDR1 is SGHRS and CDR2 is YFSETQ. The CDR3 is 14 amino acids. V dropped 4 bases and J dropped 6 bases, with 14 bases sitting between them. The CDR3, as DNA: TGCGCCAGCAGCCTAAGTTTTAGTGGCAATGAGCAGTTCTTC. Translation: CASSLSFSGNEQFF. The variable domain in full, with the rest retrieved from reference TRBV5-1 and TRBJ2-1, is KAGVTQTPRYLIKTRGQQVTLSCSPISGHRSVSWYQQTPGQGLQFLFEYFSETQRNKGNFPGRFSGRQFSNSRSEMNVSTLELGDSALYLCASSLSFSGNEQFFGPGTRLTVL.

The rearrangement uses TRBV25-1 and TRBJ1-1; D unclear. Germline CDR1 reads MGHDK; CDR2 reads SYGVNS. Trimming took off 5 bases at V and 1 base at J, with 8 bases between the two ends. The CDR3 spans 13 residues. CDR3 loop: CASSFTGNTEAFF. The CDR3 DNA follows: TGTGCCAGCAGTTTCACCGGGAACACTGAAGCTTTCTTT.